This paragraph reports one T cell receptor beta chain. Its antigen is unknown. This PCR relied on a set of 60 Vbeta primers and 13 Jbeta primers. Profiling relied on immunoSEQ multiplex PCR, and the TCRdb table lists in-frame clones only, not all of them. Recorded for this sample: 65,000 to 85,000 clones. V lost 1 base, J lost 6 bases, and 13 bases lay in between. This CDR3 contains 15 residues. In germline, CDR1 is MNHNS, CDR2 SASEGT. This entry is derived from a study of cytomegalovirus exposure and HLA in healthy donors. General observations from the study: A few CMV-associated chains proved CMV antigen-specific in vitro.

This sequence originates from a female donor in good health and CMV-seropositive. V is TRBV6-1 and J is TRBJ1-5; no firm D call. The sequencing sample was made of PBMCs. CDR3 DNA sequence: TGTGCCAGCAGTGAAGGCGGTACGGGTAGTCAGCCCCAGCATTTT. The encoded protein is CASSEGGTGSQPQHF.